Listed below are T cell receptor beta chains from one sample, sequenced in a study of T cell responses to AZD1222 COVID-19 vaccine. The method was immunoSEQ multiplex PCR; TCRdb's version includes in-frame clones alone and lacks a portion of them. The table records about 93,000 clones, around 89% of them present only once. The sequencing used peripheral blood, collected 28 days after the second AZD1222 dose. The receptors were gathered from an adult who received the AZD1222 COVID-19 vaccine. Both conserved end residues are part of each CDR3.

>TRBV11-3
CASSQSQDYYNEQFF
>TRBV7-6
CASSLGGANEKLFF
>TRBV30
CAWTRQGAEEKLFF
>TRBV19
CASRWTGGHQPQHF
>TRBV19
CASSIGAGPYGYTF
>TRBV10-3
CAIASEELNEQYF
>TRBV6-5
CASSYPRAETQYF
>TRBV19
CASSIFGGSRRGELFF
>TRBV6-1
CASSEQLTYEQYF
>TRBV13
CASSSRGSDTQYF
>TRBV9
CASSVGPTSVYEQYF
>TRBV6-5
CASSYLSSGRKDTQYF
>TRBV6-6
CASSSQNRGVNTEAFF
>TRBV7-9
CASSLAGGGQTQYF
>TRBV5-1
CASSFPGLAGDNEQFF